Below are 18 T cell receptor beta chains sequenced from a single sample in a study of a mutant IDH1 vaccine in newly diagnosed glioma (dated by TCRdb to the early 2020s). The time point label of this sample denotes: week 11, during vaccination. Every vaccine dose consisted of 300 ug of a 20-mer mutant IDH1 peptide in Montanide, administered subcutaneously together with topical imiquimod. The receptor library was made with the immunoSEQ multiplex PCR assay. This is the immuneACCESS table as TCRdb keeps it, with only in-frame sequences that have V and J called. A part of the clones is gone; compared with another copy, unresolved V genes explain less than half, and the rest is unexplained. The sample includes about 66,000 clones, with about 84% observed a single time. Together, the top ten hold around 3.5% of the sample. The antigens of these receptors remain unknown. The sequenced sample was PBMCs, obtained from a glioma patient whose treatment included an IDH1 peptide vaccine. The receptor set was obtained from a man under 40 with glioma.

V is TRBV30 and J is TRBJ1-2; 7 nucleotides align to TRBD1. The CDR3 length is 13 residues. Germline loops: CDR1 GTSNPN, CDR2 SVGIG (reference sequence). V lost 2 bases to trimming and J lost 1 base; unmatched junction nucleotides: 1. The CDR3 DNA reads TGTGCCTGGAGTTCAGGGGGTAACTATGGCTACACCTTC. Translation gives CAWSSGGNYGYTF.

This clone was found once. This rearrangement joins TRBV5-4 to TRBJ1-1; TRBD1 might be the D (6 bases). The germline CDR1 and CDR2 sequences are SGHNT and YYREEE (reference sequence). The CDR3 spans 14 residues. Trimming stripped 0 bases from V and 5 bases from J, with 11 bases between. In DNA form, the CDR3 reads TGTGCCAGCAGCTTGGCCCAGGACAGAACTGAAGCTTTCTTT. Residues: CASSLAQDRTEAFF.

This clone was seen just once. Here the CDR3 DNA reads TGTGCCAGCAGCTTAAAGGGACTCACTGAAGCTTTCTTT. The encoded protein is CASSLKGLTEAFF. The J gene is TRBJ1-1, the V gene TRBV13; TRBD1 might be the D (5 bases). V was clipped by 2 bases and J by 4 bases, with 8 bases between them. CDR1 is PRHDT, CDR2 FYEKMQ, per germline (reference sequence). The CDR3 is made up of 13 amino acids. The full variable domain, in which reference TRBV13 and TRBJ1-1 provide the parts outside the CDR3, is AAGVIQSPRHLIKEKRETATLKCYPIPRHDTVYWYQQGPGQDPQFLISFYEKMQSDKGSIPDRFSAQQFSDYHSELNMSSLELGDSALYFCASSLKGLTEAFFGQGTRLTVV.

This sequence joins TRBV28 and TRBJ1-1; D ambiguous. Germline V gene sequence: CDR1 MDHEN, CDR2 SYDVKM. The CDR3 is 17 residues long. V was clipped by 4 bases and J by 0 bases, with 18 bases between them. CDR3 protein: CASSSYMDGVLNTEAFF. The CDR3, as DNA: TGTGCCAGCAGTTCCTATATGGACGGGGTTTTGAACACTGAAGCTTTCTTT.

The rearrangement links TRBV2 to TRBJ2-5; TRBD2 agrees at 12 bases. There are 17 residues in the CDR3. The V gene's germline CDR1 is SNHLY and CDR2 FYNNEI. The V and J ends lost 7 bases and 3 bases, in that order; junction bases with no gene match: 12. The CDR3 DNA follows: TGTGCCAGCAACGGGGGGGGACTAGCGGGCAAGAAAGAGACCCAGTACTTC. It translates to CASNGGGLAGKKETQYF.

In the case of this clone: Relative to the germline gene, one junction end is altered; a read error may explain this. The chain joins TRBV20-1 to TRBJ2-1; D call uncertain. The germline V gene has CDR1 DFQATT and CDR2 SNEGSKA (reference sequence). The CDR3 loop spans 11 amino acids. In nucleotides, the CDR3 is TGCAGTGCACCCTCCTACAATGAGCAGCTCTTC. Translating gives CSAPSYNEQLF.

This clone was detected only a few times. The chain employs TRBV5-5 and TRBJ2-1; 11 bases are shared with TRBD2. The CDR3 has 13 amino acids. Germline-derived CDR1 and CDR2 are SGHKS and YYEKEE (reference sequence). V was clipped by 6 bases and J by 6 bases; unmatched bases: 2. Here the CDR3 reads CASMTSGINEQFF. CDR3 DNA sequence: TGTGCCAGCATGACTAGCGGGATCAATGAGCAGTTCTTC.

This clone was seen once. This rearrangement joins TRBV7-6 to TRBJ2-1, with 7 bases fitting TRBD1. CDR1 and CDR2 from the germline V gene are SGHVS and FNYEAQ. Germline trimming cut 5 bases from V and 3 bases from J; bases unmatched to any gene: 10. This CDR3 is 16 amino acids long. DNA for the CDR3: TGTGCCAGCAGCCTTCCCCGGGACAGCGGCTACAATGAGCAGTTCTTC. It encodes CASSLPRDSGYNEQFF.

The chain links TRBV10-2 to TRBJ2-2; 12 bases align to TRBD2. The CDR3 length is 14 residues. CDR1 WSHSY and CDR2 SAAADI come from the germline V gene. V was pared by 10 bases and J by 7 bases, with 7 bases of the junction left unmatched. The CDR3: CATTPTSGSGELFF. The CDR3 DNA follows: TGCGCCACCACACCGACTAGCGGGAGCGGGGAGCTGTTTTTT.

The rearrangement joins TRBV28 to TRBJ2-5; no definite D call. V dropped 2 bases and J dropped 7 bases, with 11 bases sitting between them. Germline V gene sequence: CDR1 MDHEN, CDR2 SYDVKM. The CDR3 is 13 residues long. The CDR3 region is CASSLTRWGTQYF. The CDR3 DNA sequence: TGTGCCAGCAGTTTAACGAGGTGGGGGACCCAGTACTTC.

The gene calls are TRBV7-2 and TRBJ2-1; 10 nucleotides agree with TRBD2. Germline CDR1 is SGHTA and CDR2 is FQGNSA. This CDR3 has 16 residues. The V and J ends lost 2 bases and 9 bases, in that order; junction bases with no gene match: 10. Here the CDR3 reads CASSLRSGRARGEQFF. In nucleotides, the CDR3 is TGTGCCAGCAGCTTAAGGAGCGGGAGGGCCAGGGGTGAGCAGTTCTTC.

The chain couples TRBV28 to TRBJ1-4; unclear D gene. V was clipped by 6 bases and J by 8 bases, with 13 bases between them. The length of the CDR3 is 13 residues. CDR1 and CDR2 (germline): MDHEN, SYDVKM. CDR3 sequence (DNA): TGTGCCAGCAGCGGAGGGCCAGAAGAAAAACTGTTTTTT. Amino acids: CASSGGPEEKLFF.

V gene TRBV27 combines with J gene TRBJ1-5; the D gene is possibly TRBD1 (5 bases). Deletions cut 3 bases from V and 5 bases from J, with 11 bases between. Per germline, CDR1 MNHEY and CDR2 SMNVEV (reference sequence). This CDR3 has 14 residues. CDR3 DNA sequence: TGTGCCAGCAGTTTCTTGGGGCCCGATCAGCCCCAGCATTTT. Protein sequence: CASSFLGPDQPQHF.

The rearrangement joins TRBV11-2 to TRBJ1-5; D perhaps matches TRBD1 (5 bases). The germline V gene has CDR1 SGHAT and CDR2 FQNNGV. V gave up 1 base and J gave up 7 bases, with 8 bases separating them. This CDR3 comprises 13 residues. The CDR3 region has the DNA TGTGCCAGCAGCTTAGCGGGGGGACAGCCCCAGCATTTT. Amino acid sequence: CASSLAGGQPQHF. The complete variable domain, with remaining parts taken from reference TRBV11-2 and TRBJ1-5, reads EAGVAQSPRYKIIEKRQSVAFWCNPISGHATLYWYQQILGQGPKLLIQFQNNGVVDDSQLPKDRFSAERLKGVDSTLKIQPAKLEDSAVYLCASSLAGGQPQHFGDGTRLSIL.

The chain couples TRBV6-6 to TRBJ1-1; TRBD1 aligns across 7 bases. From germline, CDR1 is MNHNY and CDR2 SVGAGI (reference sequence). This CDR3 comprises 13 residues. V trimming: 6 bases; J trimming: 5 bases; junction bases outside the gene matches: 6. The CDR3 region is CASRPGQRTEAFF. The CDR3 bases are TGTGCCAGCAGACCGGGACAGCGGACTGAAGCTTTCTTT.

The V and J genes are TRBV7-9 and TRBJ1-2, with 7 bases aligning to TRBD1. Germline V lookup: CDR1 SEHNR, CDR2 FQNEAQ (reference sequence). V lost 4 bases and J lost 1; bases outside the gene matches: 12. The CDR3 consists of 17 residues. The CDR3 sequence: CASSSNRGATYNYGYTF. In DNA, the CDR3 is TGTGCCAGCAGCTCGAACAGGGGCGCTACCTATAACTATGGCTACACCTTC.

The chain joins TRBV4-3 to TRBJ2-2, with 11 bases matching TRBD2. V shed 3 bases, J shed 0 bases, and the junction held 6 bases outside the gene matches. This CDR3 has 18 amino acids. Germline lookup yields CDR1 LGHNA and CDR2 YSLEER. CDR3 in amino acids: CASSQGLAESSNTGELFF. In DNA form, the CDR3 reads TGCGCCAGCAGCCAGGGACTAGCGGAATCTTCGAACACCGGGGAGCTGTTTTTT.

The V call is TRBV9, the J call TRBJ2-5, with D unresolved. The J call may be wrong; the DNA end is better matched by TRBJ2-7. The CDR3 consists of 13 residues. Germline CDR1 and CDR2: SGDLS and YYNGEE. CDR3 in DNA: TGTGCCAGCAGCGTGGACGGTGCCTACGAGCAGTACTTC. Encoded protein: CASSVDGAYEQYF.